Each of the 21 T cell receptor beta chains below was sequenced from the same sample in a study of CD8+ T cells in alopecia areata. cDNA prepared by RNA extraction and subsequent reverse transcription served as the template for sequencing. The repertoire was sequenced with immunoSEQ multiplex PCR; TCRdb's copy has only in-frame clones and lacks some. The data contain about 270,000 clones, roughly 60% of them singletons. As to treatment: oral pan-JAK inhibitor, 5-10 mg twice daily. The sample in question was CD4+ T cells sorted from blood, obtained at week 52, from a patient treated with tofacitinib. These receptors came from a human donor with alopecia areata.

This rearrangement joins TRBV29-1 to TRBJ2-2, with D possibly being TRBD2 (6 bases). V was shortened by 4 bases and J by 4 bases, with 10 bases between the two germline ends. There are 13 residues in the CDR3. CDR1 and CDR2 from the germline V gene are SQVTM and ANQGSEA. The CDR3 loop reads CSVVGGATGELFF. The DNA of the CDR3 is TGCAGCGTTGTAGGAGGGGCCACCGGGGAGCTGTTTTTT.

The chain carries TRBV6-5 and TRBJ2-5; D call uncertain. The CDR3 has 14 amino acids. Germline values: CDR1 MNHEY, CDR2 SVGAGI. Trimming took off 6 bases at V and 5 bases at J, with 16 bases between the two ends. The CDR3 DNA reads TGTGCCAGCAGATTACTACCACTATCCGAGACCCAGTACTTC. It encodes CASRLLPLSETQYF.

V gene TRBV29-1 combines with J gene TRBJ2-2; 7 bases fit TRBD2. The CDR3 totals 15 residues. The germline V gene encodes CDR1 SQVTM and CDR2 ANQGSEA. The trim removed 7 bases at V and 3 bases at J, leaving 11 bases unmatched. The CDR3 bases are TGCAGCGCCCTGAAGACTAGCCGAGACACCGGGGAGCTGTTTTTT. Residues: CSALKTSRDTGELFF.

CDR3 DNA: TGTGCCACCAGCCTCACAGGGTATGGCTACACCTTC. This gives the protein CATSLTGYGYTF. The chain links TRBV15 to TRBJ1-2, with D perhaps TRBD1 (6 bases). The ends were cut back, 5 bases at V and 5 bases at J, with 9 bases in the middle. CDR1 and CDR2 (germline): LNHNV, YYDKDF (reference sequence). The CDR3 is 12 amino acids.

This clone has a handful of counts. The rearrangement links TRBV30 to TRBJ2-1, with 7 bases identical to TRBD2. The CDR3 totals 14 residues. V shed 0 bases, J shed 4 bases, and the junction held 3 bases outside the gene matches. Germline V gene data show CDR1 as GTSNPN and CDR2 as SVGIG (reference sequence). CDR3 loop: CAWSVLRGYNEQFF. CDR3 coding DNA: TGTGCCTGGAGTGTACTGCGGGGGTACAATGAGCAGTTCTTC.

The CDR3 reads CAWRAWRSYNEQFF. As DNA, the CDR3 is TGTGCCTGGAGGGCGTGGCGTTCCTACAATGAGCAGTTCTTC. The rearrangement joins TRBV30 to TRBJ2-1, with no clear D. The CDR3 covers 14 residues. V was clipped by 3 bases and J by 1 base, with 10 bases between them. The V gene's germline CDR1 is GTSNPN and CDR2 SVGIG (reference sequence). Combining the CDR3 with reference TRBV30 and TRBJ2-1 gives the whole variable domain SQTIHQWPATLVQPVGSPLSLECTVEGTSNPNLYWYRQAAGRGLQLLFYSVGIGQISSEVPQNLSASRPQDRQFILSSKKLLLSDSGFYLCAWRAWRSYNEQFFGPGTRLTVL.

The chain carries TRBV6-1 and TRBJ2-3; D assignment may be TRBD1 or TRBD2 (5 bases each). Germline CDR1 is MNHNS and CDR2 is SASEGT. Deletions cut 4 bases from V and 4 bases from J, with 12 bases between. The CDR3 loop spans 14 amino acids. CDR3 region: CASSGRMGPDTQYF. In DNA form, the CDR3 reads TGTGCCAGCAGTGGGAGGATGGGGCCAGATACGCAGTATTTT.

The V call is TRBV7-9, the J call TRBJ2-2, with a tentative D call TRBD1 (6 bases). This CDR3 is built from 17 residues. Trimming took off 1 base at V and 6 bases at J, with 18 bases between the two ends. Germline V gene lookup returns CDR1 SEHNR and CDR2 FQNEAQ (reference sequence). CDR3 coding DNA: TGTGCCAGCAGCTTAGTCCCCCTGGACAGTACGGCCGGGGAGCTGTTTTTT. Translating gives CASSLVPLDSTAGELFF. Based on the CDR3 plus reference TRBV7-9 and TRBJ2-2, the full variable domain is DTGVSQNPRHKITKRGQNVTFRCDPISEHNRLYWYRQTLGQGPEFLTYFQNEAQLEKSRLLSDRFSAERPKGSFSTLEIQRTEQGDSAMYLCASSLVPLDSTAGELFFGEGSRLTVL.

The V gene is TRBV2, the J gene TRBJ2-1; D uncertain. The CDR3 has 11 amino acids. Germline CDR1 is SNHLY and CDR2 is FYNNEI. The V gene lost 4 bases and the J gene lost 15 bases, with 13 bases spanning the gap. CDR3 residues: CASSVGPLLFF. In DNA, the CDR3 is TGTGCCAGCAGTGTTGGGCCCCTCCTGTTCTTC.

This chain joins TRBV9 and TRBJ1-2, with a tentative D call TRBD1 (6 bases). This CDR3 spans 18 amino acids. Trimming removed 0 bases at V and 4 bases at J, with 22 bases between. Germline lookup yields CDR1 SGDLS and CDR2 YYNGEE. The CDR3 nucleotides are TGTGCCAGCAGCGTAGTTCAGGGGCCGACGACGCAATTCTATGGCTACACCTTC. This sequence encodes CASSVVQGPTTQFYGYTF.

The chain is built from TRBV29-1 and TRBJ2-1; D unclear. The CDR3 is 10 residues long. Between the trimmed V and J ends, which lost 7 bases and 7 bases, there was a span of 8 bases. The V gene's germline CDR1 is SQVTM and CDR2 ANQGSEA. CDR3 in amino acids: CSAARNEQFF. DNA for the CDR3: TGCAGCGCCGCCCGGAATGAGCAGTTCTTC.

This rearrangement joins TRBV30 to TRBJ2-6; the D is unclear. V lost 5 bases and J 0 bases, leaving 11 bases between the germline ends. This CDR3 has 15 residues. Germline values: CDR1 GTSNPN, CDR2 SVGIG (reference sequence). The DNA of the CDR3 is TGTGCCTGGTTCCCCCTTCACTCTGGGGCCAACGTCCTGACTTTC. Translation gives CAWFPLHSGANVLTF. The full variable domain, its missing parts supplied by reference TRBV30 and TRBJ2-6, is SQTIHQWPATLVQPVGSPLSLECTVEGTSNPNLYWYRQAAGRGLQLLFYSVGIGQISSEVPQNLSASRPQDRQFILSSKKLLLSDSGFYLCAWFPLHSGANVLTFGAGSRLTVL.

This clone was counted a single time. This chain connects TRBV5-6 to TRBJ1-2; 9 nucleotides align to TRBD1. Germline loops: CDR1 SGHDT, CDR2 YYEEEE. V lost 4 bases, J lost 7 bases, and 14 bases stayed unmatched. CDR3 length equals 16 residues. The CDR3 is CASSPLPRQGVSGYTF. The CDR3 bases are TGTGCCAGCAGCCCACTTCCCAGACAGGGGGTTAGTGGCTACACCTTC.

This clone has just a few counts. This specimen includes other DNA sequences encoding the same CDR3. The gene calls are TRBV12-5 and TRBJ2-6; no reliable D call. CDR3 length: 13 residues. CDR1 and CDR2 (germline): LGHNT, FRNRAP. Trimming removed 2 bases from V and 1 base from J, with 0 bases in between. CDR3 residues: CASGLSGANVLTF. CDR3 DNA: TGTGCTAGTGGTTTGTCTGGGGCCAACGTCCTGACTTTC. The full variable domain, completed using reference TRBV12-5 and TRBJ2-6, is DARVTQTPRHKVTEMGQEVTMRCQPILGHNTVFWYRQTMMQGLELLAYFRNRAPLDDSGMPKDRFSAEMPDATLATLKIQPSEPRDSAVYFCASGLSGANVLTFGAGSRLTVL.

The CDR3 sequence: CASSSSGASTDTQYF. As DNA, the CDR3 is TGTGCCAGTTCATCGTCGGGGGCTAGCACAGATACGCAGTATTTT. The chain links TRBV4-2 to TRBJ2-3; D is perhaps TRBD1 or TRBD2 (6 bases each). This CDR3 contains 15 residues. Trimming took off 9 bases at V and 0 bases at J, with 16 bases between the two ends. Germline V gene data show CDR1 as LGHNA and CDR2 as YNFKEQ.

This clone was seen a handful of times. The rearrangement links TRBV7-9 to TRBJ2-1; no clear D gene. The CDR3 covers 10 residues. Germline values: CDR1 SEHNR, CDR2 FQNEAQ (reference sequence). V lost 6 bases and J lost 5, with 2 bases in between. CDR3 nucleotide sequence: TGTGCCAGCAGGAACAATGAGCAGTTCTTC. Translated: CASRNNEQFF.

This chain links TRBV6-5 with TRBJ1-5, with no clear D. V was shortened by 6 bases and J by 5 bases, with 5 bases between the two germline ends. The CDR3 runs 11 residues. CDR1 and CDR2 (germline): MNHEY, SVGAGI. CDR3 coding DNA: TGTGCCAGCAGCCAAGATCAGCCCCAGCATTTT. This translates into CASSQDQPQHF.

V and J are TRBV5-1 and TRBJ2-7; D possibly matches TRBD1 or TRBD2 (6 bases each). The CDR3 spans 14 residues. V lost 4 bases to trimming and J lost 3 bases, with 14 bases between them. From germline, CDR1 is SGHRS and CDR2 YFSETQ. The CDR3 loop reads CASSPAGHLYEQYF. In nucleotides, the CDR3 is TGCGCCAGCAGCCCTGCGGGACACCTCTACGAGCAGTACTTC.

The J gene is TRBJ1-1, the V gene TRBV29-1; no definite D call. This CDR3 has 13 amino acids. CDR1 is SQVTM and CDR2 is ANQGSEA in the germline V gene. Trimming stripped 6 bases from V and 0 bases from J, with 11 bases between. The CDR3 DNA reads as TGCAGCGTCTCCTCCAGAATGAACACTGAAGCTTTCTTT. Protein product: CSVSSRMNTEAFF.

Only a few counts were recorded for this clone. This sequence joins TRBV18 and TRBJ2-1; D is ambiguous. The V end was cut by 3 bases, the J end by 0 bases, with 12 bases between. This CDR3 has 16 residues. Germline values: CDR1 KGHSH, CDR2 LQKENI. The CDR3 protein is CASSPRELSSYNEQFF. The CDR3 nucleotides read TGTGCCAGCTCACCTAGGGAATTGAGCTCCTACAATGAGCAGTTCTTC.

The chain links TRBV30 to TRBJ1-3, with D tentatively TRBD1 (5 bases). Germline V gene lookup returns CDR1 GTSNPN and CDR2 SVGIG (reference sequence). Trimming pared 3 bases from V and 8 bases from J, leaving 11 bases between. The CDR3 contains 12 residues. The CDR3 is CAWRGDSHTIYF. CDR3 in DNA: TGTGCCTGGAGGGGGGACTCGCACACCATATATTTT.